One and the same sample provided the 27 T cell receptor beta chains below, sequenced in a study of brain T cells in children with intractable seizures. The table came from immunoSEQ multiplex PCR; TCRdb's copy has only in-frame clones and leaves some out. Among about 80,000 clones listed, about 93% were seen once. This specimen consisted of peripheral blood, obtained at surgery. The source of these receptors is a girl aged 2-10 years with Rasmussen encephalitis and intractable seizures.

V usage is TRBV7-3 and J usage is TRBJ2-1, with 14 bases that match TRBD2. This CDR3 has 16 residues. Per the germline V gene, CDR1 is SGHTA and CDR2 is FQGTGA. Germline trimming cut 5 bases from V and 7 bases from J; bases unmatched to any gene: 7. The CDR3 sequence is CASSLGTSGGGNEQFF. For the CDR3, the DNA is TGTGCCAGCAGCCTGGGGACTAGCGGGGGAGGTAATGAGCAGTTCTTC. The whole variable domain, remainder taken from reference TRBV7-3 and TRBJ2-1, is GAGVSQTPSNKVTEKGKYVELRCDPISGHTALYWYRQSLGQGPEFLIYFQGTGAADDSGLPNDRFFAVRPEGSVSTLKIQRTERGDSAVYLCASSLGTSGGGNEQFFGPGTRLTVL.

This clone was observed a single time. The chain joins TRBV7-9 to TRBJ1-1; D is possibly TRBD1 (5 bases). Germline V gives CDR1 SEHNR, CDR2 FQNEAQ (reference sequence). Trimming left V 5 bases short and J 1 base short, with 8 bases between. The CDR3 contains 13 residues. The CDR3 DNA reads TGTGCCAGCAGCCTGACAGAGAACACTGAAGCTTTCTTT. This translates into CASSLTENTEAFF.

In nucleotides, the CDR3 is TGTGCCAGCAGTCGGACAGGGTTCGGTCAGCCCCAGCATTTT. It is translated as CASSRTGFGQPQHF. This chain connects TRBV6-5 to TRBJ1-5; 8 nucleotides match TRBD1. Trimming cost V 5 bases and J 6 bases; bases outside gene matches: 6. The CDR3 sequence is 14 residues long. The germline gives CDR1 MNHEY, CDR2 SVGAGI.

This clone was detected only a few times. The J gene is TRBJ1-2, the V gene TRBV3-1 (or the pseudogene TRBV3-2); a possible D gene is TRBD1 (5 bases). CDR3 length equals 15 residues. The germline gives CDR1 LGHDT, CDR2 YNNKEL (reference sequence). Trimming took 0 bases from V and 4 from J, leaving 12 bases between them. In DNA, the CDR3 is TGTGCCAGCAGCCAAGAACGGGGCTTCCTCTATGGCTACACCTTC. Translation gives CASSQERGFLYGYTF.

The sample holds a few counts of this clone. CDR3 DNA: TGTGCCAGCAGCTCCCCGGGCACTGGAAACACCATATATTTT. Its protein product is CASSSPGTGNTIYF. The chain has TRBV11-2 and TRBJ1-3; D uncertain. Trimming removed 4 bases at V and 2 bases at J, with 9 bases between. CDR1 SGHAT and CDR2 FQNNGV come from the germline V gene. This CDR3 comprises 14 residues. Based on the CDR3 plus reference TRBV11-2 and TRBJ1-3, the full variable domain is EAGVAQSPRYKIIEKRQSVAFWCNPISGHATLYWYQQILGQGPKLLIQFQNNGVVDDSQLPKDRFSAERLKGVDSTLKIQPAKLEDSAVYLCASSSPGTGNTIYFGEGSWLTVV.

The gene calls are TRBV5-1 and TRBJ1-1; TRBD1 agrees at 8 bases. Germline values: CDR1 SGHRS, CDR2 YFSETQ. The length of the CDR3 is 14 residues. The V gene end was trimmed by 4 bases and the J gene end by 4 bases; junction bases not matched to a gene: 6. The CDR3 here is CASSADREGTEAFF. The CDR3 DNA reads as TGCGCCAGCAGCGCGGACAGGGAAGGCACTGAAGCTTTCTTT.

In this sample, this clone turned up a few times. The V gene is TRBV5-4, the J gene TRBJ1-2; the D is unclear. This CDR3 has 13 amino acids. The V end lost 4 bases, the J end lost 3 bases, and 10 bases lay between the germline ends. Germline values: CDR1 SGHNT, CDR2 YYREEE (reference sequence). In DNA form, the CDR3 reads TGTGCCAGCAGCCCCGCCGCTGACTATGGCTACACCTTC. This translates into CASSPAADYGYTF.

The CDR3 here is CASSISSQGPFGYGYTF. For the CDR3, the DNA is TGTGCCAGTAGTATCTCTTCCCAGGGACCGTTCGGCTATGGCTACACCTTC. The genes are TRBV19 and TRBJ1-2; perhaps TRBD1 as D (5 bases). The CDR3 totals 17 residues. CDR1 is LNHDA, CDR2 SQIVND, per germline (reference sequence). Deletions cut 3 bases from V and 4 bases from J, with 21 bases between.

The table lists this clone with a count of one. The chain recombines TRBV24-1 with TRBJ2-3; either TRBD1 or TRBD2 may fit D (5 bases each). Deletions cut 1 base from V and 8 bases from J, with 9 bases between. The CDR3 has 13 residues. The germline CDR1 and CDR2 sequences are KGHDR and SFDVKD. This CDR3 is CATSDFRAGTQYF. CDR3 DNA: TGTGCCACCAGTGATTTCAGGGCGGGTACGCAGTATTTT.

The count of this clone is one. The chain recombines TRBV4-1 with TRBJ2-6; tentatively, D is TRBD1 (6 bases). The CDR3 loop spans 17 amino acids. V lost 8 bases, J lost 0 bases, and 17 bases lay in between. Germline V CDR1 and CDR2: MGHRA, YSYEKL. In DNA form, the CDR3 reads TGCGCCAGCCGAAGGGACACCACCCTCTCTGGGGCCAACGTCCTGACTTTC. This translates into CASRRDTTLSGANVLTF.

As concerns this clone: Compared with germline, one end of the junction differs, possibly owing to a read error. The chain carries TRBV6-5 and TRBJ2-2; D is possibly TRBD1 or TRBD2 (5 bases each). The CDR3 sequence is 13 residues long. The V gene's germline CDR1 is MNHEY and CDR2 SVGAGI. Here the CDR3 DNA reads TGTGCCGGCAGGGACCCGAACACCGGGGAGCTGTTTTTT. This encodes CAGRDPNTGELFF.

This sequence joins TRBV14 and TRBJ2-3, with D possibly matching TRBD2 (5 bases). Trimming took 4 bases from V and 4 from J, leaving 12 bases between them. The CDR3 runs 14 residues. Germline assignment: CDR1 SGHDN and CDR2 FVKESK. For the CDR3, the DNA is TGTGCCAGCAGCCTACTAGGATCCCCAGATACGCAGTATTTT. This encodes CASSLLGSPDTQYF.

The gene calls are TRBV18 and TRBJ1-5; D is unresolved. The length of the CDR3 is 16 residues. Germline CDR1 KGHSH, CDR2 LQKENI. Between the trimmed V and J ends, which lost 3 bases and 4 bases, there was a span of 16 bases. The CDR3 region is CASSPIPPTDNQPQHF. CDR3 coding DNA: TGTGCCAGCTCACCCATTCCCCCCACAGATAATCAGCCCCAGCATTTT.

The chain couples TRBV2 to TRBJ2-1; possibly TRBD2 for D (5 bases). This CDR3 contains 13 residues. Germline CDR1 SNHLY, CDR2 FYNNEI. Trimming shortened V by 7 bases and J by 2 bases, and 9 bases separated the two germline ends. The CDR3 reads CASTRVPYNEQFF. The CDR3 bases are TGTGCCAGCACGCGGGTCCCCTACAATGAGCAGTTCTTC.

This clone was observed once. The V gene is TRBV20-1, the J gene TRBJ2-5; 8 nucleotides line up with TRBD2. V was pared by 6 bases and J by 5 bases, with 14 bases of the junction left unmatched. Germline-derived CDR1 and CDR2 are DFQATT and SNEGSKA (reference sequence). This CDR3 is built from 15 residues. CDR3 region: CSASFYGTSLETQYF. The DNA of the CDR3 is TGCAGTGCAAGTTTTTACGGGACTAGTCTCGAGACCCAGTACTTC.

This CDR3 reads CASSLALKGIKYF. CDR3 coding DNA: TGTGCCAGCAGTTTAGCGCTTAAGGGTATCAAGTACTTC. The V and J genes are TRBV12-3 or TRBV12-4 and TRBJ2-7; the D is unclear. This CDR3 is 13 amino acids long. The germline V and J ends were trimmed by 0 bases and 11 bases, with 14 bases remaining between them.

The rearrangement joins TRBV7-9 to TRBJ2-1; weak D call: TRBD1 (6 bases). CDR1 and CDR2 from the germline V gene are SEHNR and FQNEAQ (reference sequence). V dropped 2 bases and J dropped 7 bases, with 6 bases sitting between them. CDR3 length: 12 amino acids. The CDR3 nucleotides are TGTGCCAGCAGCTTAAGGGGGAATGAGCAGTTCTTC. Translating gives CASSLRGNEQFF.

The gene calls are TRBV3-1 (or the pseudogene TRBV3-2) and TRBJ2-7; possible D gene TRBD1, 5 bases. CDR3 length: 15 amino acids. The V gene's germline CDR1 is LGHDT and CDR2 YNNKEL (reference sequence). The V end was cut by 1 base, the J end by 2 bases, with 12 bases between. The CDR3 coding sequence is TGTGCCAGCAGCCAAGGGGCAAGGGGCACCTACGAGCAGTACTTC. Amino acids: CASSQGARGTYEQYF.

The rearrangement uses TRBV19 and TRBJ1-6, with TRBD1 as a possible D gene (6 bases). Germline V gives CDR1 LNHDA, CDR2 SQIVND (reference sequence). Trimming removed 5 bases from V and 0 bases from J, with 14 bases in between. The CDR3 length is 17 residues. CDR3 DNA: TGTGCCAGTAGTCCACACACAGGGAGCTCCTATAATTCACCCCTCCACTTT. Amino acids: CASSPHTGSSYNSPLHF.

The J gene is TRBJ1-2, the V gene TRBV18; perhaps TRBD1 as D (6 bases). Trimming shortened V by 6 bases and J by 5 bases, and 13 bases separated the two germline ends. The CDR3 runs to 13 residues. Germline assignment: CDR1 KGHSH and CDR2 LQKENI. The DNA of the CDR3 is TGTGCCAGCTCTACCGGGACAAATTATGGCTACACCTTC. It codes for CASSTGTNYGYTF.

This chain connects TRBV5-3 to TRBJ2-7; D is perhaps TRBD2 (5 bases). TRBV5-3 carries the ORF label, with uncertain function. The CDR3 is 16 amino acids. V shed 4 bases and J shed 2 bases, with 19 bases lying between them. CDR3 loop: CARSGPLRGIPYEQYF. The CDR3 region has the DNA TGTGCCAGAAGCGGGCCCCTACGGGGAATCCCCTACGAGCAGTACTTC.

The genes are TRBV19 and TRBJ2-6, with unresolved D. Germline loops: CDR1 LNHDA, CDR2 SQIVND (reference sequence). V was shortened by 5 bases and J by 0 bases, with 8 bases between the two germline ends. The CDR3 has 15 amino acids. CDR3 sequence reads: CASSVPGSGANVLTF. The CDR3 bases are TGTGCCAGTAGTGTTCCGGGCTCTGGGGCCAACGTCCTGACTTTC. Variable domain in full (rest from reference TRBV19 and TRBJ2-6): DGGITQSPKYLFRKEGQNVTLSCEQNLNHDAMYWYRQDPGQGLRLIYYSQIVNDFQKGDIAEGYSVSREKKESFPLTVTSAQKNPTAFYLCASSVPGSGANVLTFGAGSRLTVL.

The chain joins TRBV28 to TRBJ2-7; D uncertain. The germline gives CDR1 MDHEN, CDR2 SYDVKM. This CDR3 region has 12 residues. Trimming took off 8 bases at V and 2 bases at J, with 10 bases between the two ends. The CDR3 DNA is TGTGCCAGCCGCGATACCACCTACGAGCAGTACTTC. This encodes CASRDTTYEQYF.

The DNA of the CDR3 is TGTGCCAGCAGACGGGGGGGGAACCTCTACGAGCAGTACTTC. Translation gives CASRRGGNLYEQYF. The gene calls are TRBV11-2 and TRBJ2-7; 8 positions match TRBD2. Unmatched junction bases numbered 7, after V lost 6 bases and J lost 3 bases. Per the germline V gene, CDR1 is SGHAT and CDR2 is FQNNGV. The CDR3 spans 14 residues.

The chain employs TRBV7-6 and TRBJ1-1; TRBD1 matches at 7 bases. This CDR3 spans 14 amino acids. Per germline, CDR1 SGHVS and CDR2 FNYEAQ. With 5 bases clipped from V and 3 bases from J, the junction kept 6 bases outside the gene matches. The CDR3 coding sequence is TGTGCCAGCAGCCTCAGGGGGGTGGACACTGAAGCTTTCTTT. Protein sequence: CASSLRGVDTEAFF.

The genes are TRBV3-1 (or the pseudogene TRBV3-2) and TRBJ1-2, with D tentatively TRBD1 (5 bases). V was pared by 4 bases and J by 0 bases, with 12 bases between. Germline V lookup: CDR1 LGHDT, CDR2 YNNKEL (reference sequence). The CDR3 loop spans 15 amino acids. CDR3 amino acids: CASSPTMTANYGYTF. In DNA, the CDR3 is TGTGCCAGCAGCCCTACCATGACAGCTAACTATGGCTACACCTTC.

This chain connects TRBV6-6 to TRBJ2-7, with no clear D. The CDR3 is made up of 12 amino acids. V was shortened by 2 bases and J by 3 bases, with 5 bases between the two germline ends. Germline values: CDR1 MNHNY, CDR2 SVGAGI (reference sequence). This CDR3 is CASSYTSYEQYF. CDR3 DNA sequence: TGTGCCAGCAGTTACACCAGCTACGAGCAGTACTTC.